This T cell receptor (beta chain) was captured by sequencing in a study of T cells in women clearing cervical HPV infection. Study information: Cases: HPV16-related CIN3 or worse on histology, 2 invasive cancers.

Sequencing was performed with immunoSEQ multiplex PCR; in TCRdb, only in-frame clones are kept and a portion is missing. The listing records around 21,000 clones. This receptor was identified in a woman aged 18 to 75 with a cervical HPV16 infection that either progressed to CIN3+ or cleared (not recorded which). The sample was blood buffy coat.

Here the CDR3 reads CASSLEYSPWYGYTF. The sequenced part of the CDR3 DNA is TGTGCCAGCAGTTTAGAGTACAGTCCTTGGTATGGC. The genes are TRBV27 and TRBJ1-2; D remains unclear. The read is 3 residues too short to cover the CDR3 end, so that end is filled in from the germline J gene. Germline CDR1 and CDR2: MNHEY and SMNVEV (reference sequence). V was cut by 2 bases and J by 5 bases, with 15 bases left in between. This CDR3 has 15 amino acids.